The 15 T cell receptor beta chains in this list originate from one sample, sequenced in a study of blood T cell repertoires in COVID-19. Here immunoSEQ multiplex PCR was the method, and the copy in TCRdb shows in-frame clones only, minus some. The sample records over 60,000 clones, about nine tenths being singletons. The source material was peripheral blood. These receptors all come from a woman aged 80 or over with active COVID-19.

The chain carries TRBV5-6 and TRBJ1-1; TRBD1 might be the D (5 bases). This CDR3 region has 12 residues. The germline V gene has CDR1 SGHDT and CDR2 YYEEEE. V was shortened by 10 bases and J by 3 bases, with 13 bases between the two germline ends. This chain's CDR3 is CAWGRVDTEAFF. CDR3 DNA: TGTGCCTGGGGGAGGGTTGACACTGAAGCTTTCTTT.

CDR3 in DNA: TGTGCCAGCACCTCAGGGTCCGGGTTGAACACTGAAGCTTTCTTT. Translating gives CASTSGSGLNTEAFF. This chain links TRBV7-2 with TRBJ1-1; the D gene is possibly TRBD1 (5 bases). Trimming cost V 7 bases and J 0 bases, with 15 bases left between them. The CDR3 is 15 amino acids. The germline gives CDR1 SGHTA, CDR2 FQGNSA. The full variable domain, in which reference TRBV7-2 and TRBJ1-1 provide the parts outside the CDR3, is GAGVSQSPSNKVTEKGKDVELRCDPISGHTALYWYRQSLGQGLEFLIYFQGNSAPDKSGLPSDRFSAERTGGSVSTLTIQRTQQEDSAVYLCASTSGSGLNTEAFFGQGTRLTVV.

This clone was seen a single time. The chain recombines TRBV28 with TRBJ2-7, with D hard to call. Looked up from germline, CDR1 is MDHEN and CDR2 is SYDVKM. V was trimmed by 2 bases and J by 2 bases, leaving 7 bases between them. The length of the CDR3 is 13 residues. The CDR3 sequence: CASSLPTAYEQYF. The DNA for the CDR3 is TGTGCCAGCAGTTTACCTACAGCCTACGAGCAGTACTTC. Filled out from reference TRBV28 and TRBJ2-7, the complete variable domain reads DVKVTQSSRYLVKRTGEKVFLECVQDMDHENMFWYRQDPGLGLRLIYFSYDVKMKEKGDIPEGYSVSREKKERFSLILESASTNQTSMYLCASSLPTAYEQYFGPGTRLTVT.

The CDR3 sequence is CASSPQGGSSYNSPLHF. DNA of the CDR3: TGTGCCAGCTCACCACAGGGAGGGAGCTCCTATAATTCACCCCTCCACTTT. The rearrangement links TRBV18 to TRBJ1-6; D is undetermined. In germline, CDR1 is KGHSH, CDR2 LQKENI. The CDR3 spans 17 residues. V was pared by 1 base and J by 0 bases, with 10 bases between.

The chain joins TRBV25-1 to TRBJ1-2, with a weak D call TRBD1 (6 bases). The germline V and J ends were trimmed by 9 bases and 5 bases, with 16 bases remaining between them. The CDR3 loop spans 13 amino acids. The germline gives CDR1 MGHDK, CDR2 SYGVNS. CDR3 loop: CASVDRRIYGYTF. CDR3 coding DNA: TGTGCCAGTGTAGACAGGAGAATTTATGGCTACACCTTC.

The rearrangement links TRBV12-5 to TRBJ2-1; 11 nucleotides line up with TRBD2. This CDR3 region has 18 residues. Germline lookup yields CDR1 LGHNT and CDR2 FRNRAP. V was pared by 2 bases and J by 6 bases, with 12 bases of the junction left unmatched. The CDR3, as DNA: TGTGCTAGTGGTTTGACCCAATTAGCGGGAGGGCCGGGCAATGAGCAGTTCTTC. Translation gives CASGLTQLAGGPGNEQFF.

This clone was observed a single time. The chain combines TRBV6-6 with TRBJ1-6, with 8 bases lining up with TRBD1. V dropped 4 bases and J dropped 9; count of bases not matched to a gene: 8. There are 15 residues in the CDR3. Germline V CDR1 and CDR2: MNHNY, SVGAGI (reference sequence). The CDR3 sequence: CASSSRDRPFSPLHF. For the CDR3, the DNA is TGTGCCAGCAGTTCCCGGGACAGGCCCTTTTCACCCCTCCACTTT.

The J gene is TRBJ2-5, the V gene TRBV18; tentatively, D is TRBD1 (7 bases). The germline V gene has CDR1 KGHSH and CDR2 LQKENI. V was clipped by 3 bases and J by 0 bases, with 17 bases between them. This CDR3 spans 17 amino acids. The CDR3 protein is CASSPRQGGGYQETQYF. The CDR3 DNA reads as TGTGCCAGCTCACCTCGACAGGGTGGGGGGTACCAAGAGACCCAGTACTTC.

This chain joins TRBV19 and TRBJ2-7, with 7 bases identical to TRBD1. From germline, CDR1 is LNHDA and CDR2 SQIVND (reference sequence). This CDR3 is 13 amino acids long. V was pared by 6 bases and J by 4 bases, with 6 bases of the junction left unmatched. CDR3 in DNA: TGTGCCAGTAGATCACAGGGGATGTACGAGCAGTACTTC. It specifies CASRSQGMYEQYF.

This clone was observed a few times. The chain has TRBV2 and TRBJ1-1; weak D call: TRBD1 (5 bases). This CDR3 has 13 amino acids. CDR1 is SNHLY, CDR2 FYNNEI, per germline. The CDR3 DNA reads as TGTGGAGGACGGGGGAACATGAACACTGAAGCTTTCTTT. Protein product: CGGRGNMNTEAFF. Full variable domain (remainder filled in from reference TRBV2 and TRBJ1-1): EPEVTQTPSHQVTQMGQEVILRCVPISNHLYFYWYRQILGQKVEFLVSFYNNEISEKSEIFDDQFSVERPDGSNFTLKIRSTKLEDSAMYFCGGRGNMNTEAFFGQGTRLTVV.

The chain joins TRBV13 to TRBJ2-2; TRBD1 matches 12 bases. After removal of 5 bases from V and 0 bases from J, the junction contained 7 bases not matched to a gene. The length of the CDR3 is 18 residues. Germline lookup yields CDR1 PRHDT and CDR2 FYEKMQ (reference sequence). The CDR3 sequence is CASSNRDRGHPNTGELFF. CDR3 coding DNA: TGTGCCAGCAGCAACCGGGACAGGGGGCATCCGAACACCGGGGAGCTGTTTTTT.

This chain connects TRBV24-1 to TRBJ2-1, with D maybe TRBD1 (5 bases). From germline, CDR1 is KGHDR and CDR2 SFDVKD. The CDR3 runs to 13 residues. The V gene lost 3 bases and the J gene lost 8 bases, with 10 bases spanning the gap. CDR3 sequence: CATSDPRVDEQFF. The CDR3 bases are TGTGCCACCAGTGATCCCAGGGTAGATGAGCAGTTCTTC.

This clone showed up just a few times. This rearrangement joins TRBV5-1 to TRBJ2-1, with D possibly matching TRBD2 (6 bases). CDR1 and CDR2 (germline): SGHRS, YFSETQ. V lost 4 bases and J lost 2, with 13 bases in between. CDR3 length equals 15 residues. CDR3 amino acids: CASSPGGIPYNEQFF. In nucleotides, the CDR3 is TGCGCCAGCAGCCCGGGCGGGATCCCCTACAATGAGCAGTTCTTC.

This clone was counted only a few times. The chain has TRBV3-1 (or the pseudogene TRBV3-2) and TRBJ2-7; D is perhaps TRBD2 (6 bases). V was clipped by 4 bases and J by 0 bases, with 13 bases between them. There are 15 residues in the CDR3. Germline V gives CDR1 LGHDT, CDR2 YNNKEL (reference sequence). In DNA form, the CDR3 reads TGTGCCAGCAGCCTTCGGGGGTCGAGCTCCTACGAGCAGTACTTC. Translating it yields CASSLRGSSSYEQYF.

The rearrangement links TRBV19 to TRBJ2-2; 9 nucleotides agree with TRBD1. Germline V CDR1 and CDR2: LNHDA, SQIVND (reference sequence). This CDR3 has 15 residues. The J segment lost 6 bases and the V segment lost 10 bases, leaving 12 bases of the junction unmatched. CDR3 in amino acids: CATQRLQGAPGELFF. DNA for the CDR3: TGTGCCACTCAGAGGTTACAGGGGGCCCCCGGGGAGCTGTTTTTT. Together with reference TRBV19 and TRBJ2-2, the CDR3 gives the full variable domain: DGGITQSPKYLFRKEGQNVTLSCEQNLNHDAMYWYRQDPGQGLRLIYYSQIVNDFQKGDIAEGYSVSREKKESFPLTVTSAQKNPTAFYLCATQRLQGAPGELFFGEGSRLTVL.